This is a list of T cell receptor beta chains from one sample in a study of graft-versus-host responses after intestinal transplantation. The antigens of these receptors remain unknown. Produced via immunoSEQ multiplex PCR; TCRdb's table is partial and in-frame only. The data contain about 86,000 clones, roughly 91% of them singletons. The sample here was unstimulated CD8+ T cells sorted from spleen or lymph node cells, taken before intestinal transplant. The receptors shown here come from a human donor who received an intestinal transplant. The CDR3 runs from the conserved cysteine through the conserved F or W. The order of the fields is CDR3 DNA, CDR3 protein, V gene, clone size, D gene, J gene. D genes are given only for firm matches. Size tells how often a clone was seen (once, few, many) or the class of an expanded clone, and some rows leave it out.

TGTGCCAGCAGTGGTAATAGCGGGAGCATTCAGGACAATGAGCAGTTCTTC,CASSGNSGSIQDNEQFF,TRBV2,NA,TRBD2,TRBJ2-1
TGTGCCAGCAGTTTCAACCAGGGGGCAGGGCAGCCCCAGCATTTT,CASSFNQGAGQPQHF,TRBV6-5,NA,TRBD1,TRBJ1-5
TGCGCCAGCAGCCAACCTCCGGGACAGGGGTACAATGAGCAGTTCTTC,CASSQPPGQGYNEQFF,TRBV4-1,NA,TRBD1,TRBJ2-1
TGCGCCAGCAGCTTGGACAGGGGGGTCGCCGGGGAGCTGTTTTTT,CASSLDRGVAGELFF,TRBV5-1,NA,TRBD1,TRBJ2-2
TGTGCCACCAGCAGGAACAGGGTCCACGAGCAGTACTTC,CATSRNRVHEQYF,TRBV15,NA,NA,TRBJ2-7
TGCGCCAGCAGCCCCCGACTAGCGTCAACCTACGAGCAGTACTTC,CASSPRLASTYEQYF,TRBV4-1,NA,TRBD2,TRBJ2-7
TGCGCCAGCAGCCAAGGCACAGGCCCGACCTACGAGCAGTACTTC,CASSQGTGPTYEQYF,TRBV4-3,few,NA,TRBJ2-7
TGTGCCAGCAGCCCCCTAGCGGGGCGGGGCACCGGGGAGCTGTTTTTT,CASSPLAGRGTGELFF,TRBV14,NA,TRBD2,TRBJ2-2
TGTGCCAGCAGCCCGGGACTAGCGGAGACAGATACGCAGTATTTT,CASSPGLAETDTQYF,TRBV13,NA,TRBD2,TRBJ2-3
TGTGCCAGCAGCCCGTCACAGGTACCCTCTGGGGCCAACGTCCTGACTTTC,CASSPSQVPSGANVLTF,TRBV11-1,NA,NA,TRBJ2-6